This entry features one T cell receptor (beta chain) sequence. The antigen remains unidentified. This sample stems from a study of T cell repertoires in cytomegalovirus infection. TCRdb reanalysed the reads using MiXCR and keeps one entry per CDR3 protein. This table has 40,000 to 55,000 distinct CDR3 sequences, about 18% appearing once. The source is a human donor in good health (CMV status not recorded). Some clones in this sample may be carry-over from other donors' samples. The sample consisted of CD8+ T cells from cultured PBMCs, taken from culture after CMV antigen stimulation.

The CDR3 DNA follows: TGTGCCAGCAGCACAACCGCCGGGGAGCTGTTTTTT. This codes for CASSTTAGELFF. The chain employs TRBV11-2 and TRBJ2-2, with no clear D. The CDR3 totals 12 residues. The V gene's germline CDR1 is SGHAT and CDR2 FQNNGV. Between the trimmed V and J ends, which lost 5 bases and 6 bases, there was a span of 7 bases. Variable domain in full (rest from reference TRBV11-2 and TRBJ2-2): EAGVAQSPRYKIIEKRQSVAFWCNPISGHATLYWYQQILGQGPKLLIQFQNNGVVDDSQLPKDRFSAERLKGVDSTLKIQPAKLEDSAVYLCASSTTAGELFFGEGSRLTVL.